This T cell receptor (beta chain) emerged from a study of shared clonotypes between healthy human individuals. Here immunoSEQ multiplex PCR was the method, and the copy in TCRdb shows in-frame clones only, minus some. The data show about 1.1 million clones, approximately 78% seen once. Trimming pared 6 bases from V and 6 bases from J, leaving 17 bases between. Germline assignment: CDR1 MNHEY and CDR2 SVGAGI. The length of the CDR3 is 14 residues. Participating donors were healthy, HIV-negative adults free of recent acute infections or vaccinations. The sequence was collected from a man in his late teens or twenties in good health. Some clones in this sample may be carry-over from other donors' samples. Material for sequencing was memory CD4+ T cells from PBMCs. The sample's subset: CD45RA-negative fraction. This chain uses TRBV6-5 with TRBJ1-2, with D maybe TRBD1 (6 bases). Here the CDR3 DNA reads TGTGCCAGCAGCTACAGGGATCCAGGGGATGGCTACACCTTC. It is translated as CASSYRDPGDGYTF.